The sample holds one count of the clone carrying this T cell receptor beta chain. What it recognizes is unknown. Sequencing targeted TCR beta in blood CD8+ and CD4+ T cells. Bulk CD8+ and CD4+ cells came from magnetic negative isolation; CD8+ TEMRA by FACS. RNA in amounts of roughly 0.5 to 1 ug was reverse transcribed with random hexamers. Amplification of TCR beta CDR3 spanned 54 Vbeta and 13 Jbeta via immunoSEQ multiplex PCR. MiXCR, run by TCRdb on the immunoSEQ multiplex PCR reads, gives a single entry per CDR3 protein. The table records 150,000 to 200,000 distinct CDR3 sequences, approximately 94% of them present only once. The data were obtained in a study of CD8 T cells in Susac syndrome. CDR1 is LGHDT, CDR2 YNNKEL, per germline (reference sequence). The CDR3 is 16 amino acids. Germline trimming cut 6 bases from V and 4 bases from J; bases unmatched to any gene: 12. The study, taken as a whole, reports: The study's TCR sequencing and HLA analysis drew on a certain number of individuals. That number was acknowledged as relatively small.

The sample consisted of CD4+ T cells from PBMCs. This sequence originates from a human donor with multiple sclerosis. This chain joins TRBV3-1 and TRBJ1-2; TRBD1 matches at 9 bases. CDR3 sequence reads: CASRASGTGSLYGYTF. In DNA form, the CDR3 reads TGTGCCAGCAGAGCCTCCGGGACAGGGTCCCTCTATGGCTACACCTTC.